These 28 T cell receptor beta chains originate from one sample sequenced in a study of blood T cells in healthy people across ages. A second PCR, run for about 6 to 12 cycles, used a sample-barcoded 5' primer plus a J-beta primer mix. MiXCR was run by TCRdb on the 5' RACE reads, yielding one entry per CDR3 protein. The data contain approximately 1,700,000 distinct CDR3 sequences, about 39% of them seen just once; the ten biggest clones take up roughly 23%. Sequencing used blood. These receptors were obtained from a human donor in good health.

This clonotype was detected only a few times. The rearrangement links TRBV4-1 to TRBJ2-7; 8 nucleotides agree with TRBD1. CDR3 size: 15 residues. With 1 base clipped from V and 5 bases from J, the junction kept 7 bases outside the gene matches. CDR1 and CDR2 (germline): MGHRA, YSYEKL. CDR3 nucleotides: TGCGCCAGCAGCCAAGTGGACAGGGATTTAGACGAGCAGTACTTC. It encodes CASSQVDRDLDEQYF.

This clonotype was seen only once. V usage is TRBV20-1 and J usage is TRBJ1-4, with TRBD1 as a possible D gene (6 bases). V lost 6 bases, J lost 3 bases, and 14 bases lay in between. Per germline, CDR1 DFQATT and CDR2 SNEGSKA (reference sequence). CDR3 length: 14 amino acids. The CDR3 DNA is TGCAGTGCGCCTAAGGCAGGGGCTAATGAAAAACTGTTTTTT. This gives the protein CSAPKAGANEKLFF.

This clonotype was counted at least ten times. The chain recombines TRBV29-1 with TRBJ2-5; the D is unclear. CDR1 is SQVTM and CDR2 is ANQGSEA in the germline V gene. V shed 3 bases and J shed 3 bases, with 11 bases lying between them. This CDR3 is 13 amino acids long. The CDR3 region has the DNA TGCAGCGTTGAGCCCAGCTGGGAAGAGACCCAGTACTTC. This gives the protein CSVEPSWEETQYF.

This clonotype was found a few times. The genes are TRBV4-2 and TRBJ1-4; D unclear. Trimming removed 1 base at V and 8 bases at J, with 14 bases between. Germline V CDR1 and CDR2: LGHNA, YNFKEQ. This CDR3 comprises 15 residues. CDR3 in amino acids: CASSQGLGVEEKLFF. DNA of the CDR3: TGTGCCAGCAGCCAAGGGCTCGGGGTGGAGGAAAAACTGTTTTTT.

This rearrangement joins TRBV27 to TRBJ1-1; possibly TRBD1 for D (6 bases). The V end was cut by 5 bases, the J end by 6 bases, with 16 bases between. The germline V gene encodes CDR1 MNHEY and CDR2 SMNVEV (reference sequence). CDR3 length: 14 amino acids. The CDR3 here is CASSRTDLGPEAFF. CDR3 nucleotide sequence: TGTGCCAGCAGTCGGACAGACCTCGGACCTGAAGCTTTCTTT.

The rearrangement joins TRBV6-5 to TRBJ2-7; D remains ambiguous. V was pared by 2 bases and J by 5 bases, with 16 bases between. The CDR3 is made up of 15 amino acids. Per the germline V gene, CDR1 is MNHEY and CDR2 is SVGAGI. The CDR3 DNA reads TGTGCCAGCAGTTACCTCGACTCCTTGGGCGACGAGCAGTACTTC. Translating it yields CASSYLDSLGDEQYF.

The J gene is TRBJ1-2, the V gene TRBV10-3; TRBD1 might be the D (6 bases). The V end lost 6 bases, the J end lost 3 bases, and 23 bases lay between the germline ends. The CDR3 is 17 amino acids. Germline V CDR1 and CDR2: ENHRY, SYGVKD. The CDR3 is CAISQQGDPSIDYGYTF. In DNA form, the CDR3 reads TGTGCCATCAGCCAACAGGGAGACCCAAGTATCGACTATGGCTACACCTTC.

The chain is built from TRBV3-1 and TRBJ1-2; possible D gene TRBD1, 5 bases. The CDR3 contains 13 residues. CDR1 LGHDT and CDR2 YNNKEL come from the germline V gene (reference sequence). Trimming took off 6 bases at V and 8 bases at J, with 16 bases between the two ends. CDR3 sequence (DNA): TGTGCCAGCAGTTCTACCCAGGGAGCCGGCTACACCTTC. Amino acid sequence: CASSSTQGAGYTF.

This sequence joins TRBV7-6 and TRBJ2-2, with TRBD2 matching over 8 bases. Losses at the gene ends were 6 bases for V and 8 bases for J; bases not matched to a gene: 5. Germline CDR1 reads SGHVS; CDR2 reads FNYEAQ. The CDR3 contains 13 residues. CDR3 bases: TGTGCCAGCAGTGGGACTAGTGTGGGGGAGCTGTTTTTT. Its translation: CASSGTSVGELFF.

V and J are TRBV7-9 and TRBJ1-2, with 8 bases that match TRBD1. The V gene end was trimmed by 2 bases and the J gene end by 5 bases; junction bases not matched to a gene: 4. This CDR3 is built from 14 residues. Germline-derived CDR1 and CDR2 are SEHNR and FQNEAQ (reference sequence). CDR3 nucleotides: TGTGCCAGCAGCTTACGACAGGGGATGTATGGCTACACCTTC. Amino acids: CASSLRQGMYGYTF. Using reference TRBV7-9 and TRBJ1-2 for the parts outside the CDR3, the full variable domain is DTGVSQNPRHKITKRGQNVTFRCDPISEHNRLYWYRQTLGQGPEFLTYFQNEAQLEKSRLLSDRFSAERPKGSFSTLEIQRTEQGDSAMYLCASSLRQGMYGYTFGSGTRLTVV.

The chain carries TRBV20-1 and TRBJ1-2; D is perhaps TRBD1 (5 bases). Trimming left V 1 base short and J 2 bases short, with 14 bases between. The CDR3 is 15 residues long. Per germline, CDR1 DFQATT and CDR2 SNEGSKA (reference sequence). The CDR3 nucleotides are TGCAGTGCTAGAGCCCCTCCCGGGGCAAACTATGGCTACACCTTC. Its translation: CSARAPPGANYGYTF.

The rearrangement joins TRBV5-5 to TRBJ1-1, with D unresolved. Trimming shortened V by 1 base and J by 4 bases, and 11 bases separated the two germline ends. Germline-derived CDR1 and CDR2 are SGHKS and YYEKEE (reference sequence). This CDR3 region has 14 residues. The CDR3 nucleotides read TGTGCCAGCAGCTTGTTGGTGGGGTCCACTGAAGCTTTCTTT. It codes for CASSLLVGSTEAFF.

A word on this clonotype: At one end, the junction sequence differs from germline, possibly due to a read error. The rearrangement joins TRBV7-3 to TRBJ1-2; D is possibly TRBD1 (6 bases). Germline CDR1 reads SGHTA; CDR2 reads FQGTGA. This CDR3 is 16 amino acids long. The CDR3 sequence is CASSLISLGGAYGCTF. The CDR3, as DNA: TGTGCCAGCAGCTTAATATCCCTAGGGGGGGCCTATGGCTGCACCTTC.

The V and J genes are TRBV29-1 and TRBJ1-1; TRBD1 is a possible D gene (5 bases). CDR1 is SQVTM, CDR2 ANQGSEA, per germline. The CDR3 consists of 15 residues. The germline V and J ends were trimmed by 3 bases and 1 base, with 15 bases remaining between them. The CDR3 DNA reads as TGCAGCGTTGATAAGGGGCAGGGAGGGAACACTGAAGCTTTCTTT. Translated, it gives CSVDKGQGGNTEAFF. Variable domain in full (rest from reference TRBV29-1 and TRBJ1-1): SAVISQKPSRDICQRGTSLTIQCQVDSQVTMMFWYRQQPGQSLTLIATANQGSEATYESGFVIDKFPISRPNLTFSTLTVSNMSPEDSSIYLCSVDKGQGGNTEAFFGQGTRLTVV.

The genes are TRBV29-1 and TRBJ2-7; 7 nucleotides line up with TRBD1. The V gene's germline CDR1 is SQVTM and CDR2 ANQGSEA. V was pared by 7 bases and J by 3 bases, with 9 bases of the junction left unmatched. The CDR3 runs to 13 residues. The CDR3 loop is CSAGTEAFYEQYF. For the CDR3, the DNA is TGCAGCGCTGGGACAGAAGCGTTCTACGAGCAGTACTTC.

This sequence joins TRBV27 and TRBJ2-7; 11 bases are shared with TRBD2. The CDR3 runs to 16 residues. Losses at the gene ends were 7 bases for V and 1 base for J; bases not matched to a gene: 9. CDR1 is MNHEY and CDR2 is SMNVEV in the germline V gene (reference sequence). CDR3 region: CASTPSGGLESYEQYF. CDR3 DNA sequence: TGTGCCAGCACGCCTAGCGGGGGGTTAGAATCCTACGAGCAGTACTTC.

The V and J genes are TRBV5-1 and TRBJ2-7; no reliable D call. Germline V gives CDR1 SGHRS, CDR2 YFSETQ. The V end was cut by 1 base, the J end by 7 bases, with 15 bases between. This CDR3 comprises 14 residues. The CDR3 is CASSLPVGLGEQYF. CDR3 nucleotide sequence: TGCGCCAGCAGCTTGCCGGTAGGGCTGGGGGAGCAGTACTTC.

This clonotype was picked up a small number of times. This chain connects TRBV6-5 to TRBJ2-5; 7 bases map to TRBD1. Trimming at V came to 0 bases and at J to 1 base, leaving 17 bases not matched to a gene. The germline V gene has CDR1 MNHEY and CDR2 SVGAGI. The CDR3 sequence is 20 residues long. The DNA of the CDR3 is TGTGCCAGCAGTTACTCGCATCAGGGGGTAAAAATAGAGGGCCAAGAGACCCAGTACTTC. Translation: CASSYSHQGVKIEGQETQYF.

This sequence joins TRBV7-7 and TRBJ1-2, with D perhaps TRBD1 (6 bases). The germline gives CDR1 SSHAT, CDR2 FNYEAQ (reference sequence). This CDR3 region has 15 residues. Trimming removed 2 bases from V and 4 bases from J, with 14 bases in between. This CDR3 is CASSLTAAGAYGYTF. As DNA, the CDR3 is TGTGCCAGCAGCTTAACGGCCGCAGGGGCCTATGGCTACACCTTC.

This clonotype was seen only a few times. V gene TRBV4-3 combines with J gene TRBJ2-7, with D unresolved. CDR1 is LGHNA, CDR2 YSLEER, per germline. CDR3 length equals 15 residues. V was shortened by 0 bases and J by 1 base, with 10 bases between the two germline ends. In DNA form, the CDR3 reads TGCGCCAGCAGCCAAGATCACAGATATTCCTACGAGCAGTACTTC. This gives the protein CASSQDHRYSYEQYF.

This clonotype was seen more than once but under ten times. The CDR3 nucleotides read TGCAGTGCGGAGAGCGGGGGAGGCGAGCAGTACTTC. Translating gives CSAESGGGEQYF. J is TRBJ2-7 and V is TRBV20-1; 8 nucleotides match TRBD2. CDR3 length: 12 amino acids. Unmatched junction bases numbered 7, after V lost 6 bases and J lost 6 bases. Germline V gene lookup returns CDR1 DFQATT and CDR2 SNEGSKA (reference sequence).

The rearrangement uses TRBV2 and TRBJ2-1; maybe TRBD2 (7 bases). CDR3 length equals 13 residues. The ends were cut back, 6 bases at V and 6 bases at J, with 12 bases in the middle. CDR1 is SNHLY, CDR2 FYNNEI, per germline. CDR3 sequence reads: CASREGGVNEQFF. The CDR3 DNA reads TGTGCCAGCAGGGAGGGGGGGGTCAATGAGCAGTTCTTC.

The chain has TRBV27 and TRBJ1-1; D call uncertain. Looked up from germline, CDR1 is MNHEY and CDR2 is SMNVEV (reference sequence). Trimming took off 2 bases at V and 1 base at J, with 8 bases between the two ends. The CDR3 is 14 amino acids. The CDR3, as DNA: TGTGCCAGCAGTTTAAGGACCCAGAACACTGAAGCTTTCTTT. It specifies CASSLRTQNTEAFF.

The chain carries TRBV4-1 and TRBJ1-2; D gene ambiguous. The CDR3 is 16 amino acids. V lost 0 bases and J 2 bases, leaving 13 bases between the germline ends. Germline loops: CDR1 MGHRA, CDR2 YSYEKL. CDR3 coding DNA: TGCGCCAGCAGCCAAGATCCTCGGCGAGAGAACTATGGCTACACCTTC. This translates into CASSQDPRRENYGYTF.

This clonotype is a singleton in its sample. The rearrangement joins TRBV5-5 to TRBJ1-6; tentatively, D is TRBD1 (5 bases). The germline V gene has CDR1 SGHKS and CDR2 YYEKEE (reference sequence). V lost 4 bases to trimming and J lost 0 bases, with 14 bases between them. This CDR3 is built from 17 residues. The CDR3 nucleotides read TGTGCCAGCAGCCTCAAGGGACCGAGCTCCTATAATTCACCCCTCCACTTT. Translated: CASSLKGPSSYNSPLHF.

This sequence joins TRBV20-1 and TRBJ1-1; D is uncertain. V dropped 0 bases and J dropped 0 bases, with 14 bases sitting between them. CDR1 and CDR2 (germline): DFQATT, SNEGSKA (reference sequence). This CDR3 region has 16 residues. The CDR3 spells CSAREGKGSMNTEAFF. In DNA, the CDR3 is TGCAGTGCTAGAGAGGGAAAGGGTTCCATGAACACTGAAGCTTTCTTT.

This clonotype was counted a few times. V gene TRBV4-2 combines with J gene TRBJ2-4; weak D call: TRBD1 (6 bases). The end of the DNA is better explained by TRBJ2-7, so the J call may be wrong. Germline V gives CDR1 LGHNA, CDR2 YNFKEQ. The CDR3 is 15 amino acids. Here the CDR3 DNA reads TGTGCCAGCAGCCAGACAGGCGGTATTACGGGCGAGCAGTACTTC. This sequence encodes CASSQTGGITGEQYF.

This chain uses TRBV7-8 with TRBJ2-3; D may be TRBD1 (6 bases). Germline CDR1 reads SGHVS; CDR2 reads FQNEAQ. The CDR3 length is 15 residues. Between the trimmed V and J ends, which lost 1 base and 4 bases, there was a span of 12 bases. CDR3 sequence reads: CASSLGGGEADTQYF. The CDR3 bases are TGTGCCAGCAGCTTAGGAGGGGGAGAAGCAGATACGCAGTATTTT.